The rows below give T cell receptor beta chains drawn from one sample of a study of T cells in Graves' hyperthyroidism and ophthalmopathy. TCRdb ran MiXCR on the multiplex PCR reads and lists one entry per CDR3 protein. The sample has some 180,000 distinct CDR3 sequences, about 15% seen once. The sequencing sample was made of blood. Receptors were obtained from a woman between 45 and 60 years old with Graves' hyperthyroidism. Each CDR3 is given with its conserved first and last residue. Fields, in order: V gene, J gene, D gene, clone size, CDR3 DNA, CDR3 protein. The D gene is left open where the match is weak. Clone size is shown for a subset of rows, as once, few, many or a class of expanded clone.

TRBV3-1	TRBJ2-5	-	many	TGTGCCAGTCACACAAGACAAGAGACCCAGTACTTC	CASHTRQETQYF
TRBV19	TRBJ1-1	-	many	TGTGCCAGTAGCCTAGGACAGTACACTGAAGCTTTCTTT	CASSLGQYTEAFF
TRBV19	TRBJ1-5	-	many	TGTGCCAGTAGGATAACAAGGGAGAGCAATCAGCCCCAGCATTTT	CASRITRESNQPQHF
TRBV3-1	TRBJ2-1	TRBD2	-	TGTGCCAGCAGTCTTCGACTAGCGGAGCCCAATGAGCAGTTCTTC	CASSLRLAEPNEQFF
TRBV18	TRBJ1-1	-	-	TGTGCCAGCTCTCAGTCCGAGCCAAATGAAGCTTTCTTT	CASSQSEPNEAFF
TRBV7-9	TRBJ2-3	-	many	TGTGCCAGCAGCCTTGGAGGAGTACGGACAGATACGCAGTATTTT	CASSLGGVRTDTQYF
TRBV11-2	TRBJ2-7	-	-	TGTGCCAGCAGCTTAAATCCCCTATACGAGCAGTACTTC	CASSLNPLYEQYF
TRBV5-1	TRBJ2-6	-	-	TGCGCCAGCAGCTTGGTGCCCGCGGTGGCAGGGGCCAACGTCCTGACTTTC	CASSLVPAVAGANVLTF
TRBV19	TRBJ1-2	-	few	TGTGCCACCCTCCAGATGGGGGGCTACACCTTC	CATLQMGGYTF
TRBV2	TRBJ2-4	-	many	TGTGCCAGCAGTCTCCAAAACATTCAGTACTTC	CASSLQNIQYF
TRBV11-2	TRBJ2-7	-	many	TGTGCCAGCAGCCGACCGGGCTTCTTGGATTACGAGCAGTACTTC	CASSRPGFLDYEQYF
TRBV19	TRBJ1-1	-	many	TGTGCCAGTAGTATTGGACGGTGGAACACTGAAGCTTTCTTT	CASSIGRWNTEAFF
TRBV11-1	TRBJ2-2	-	many	TGTGCCAGCAGCTTTGAGGGGTACACCGGGGAGCTGTTTTTT	CASSFEGYTGELFF
TRBV7-9	TRBJ2-3	-	many	TGTGCCAGCAGCTTAAATGGAGGGGGCGCAGGGAGAGATACGCAGTATTTT	CASSLNGGGAGRDTQYF
TRBV6-1	TRBJ1-1	TRBD1	many	TGTGCCAGCAGTGAAAGACAGGGTACTGAAGCTTTCTTT	CASSERQGTEAFF
TRBV7-9	TRBJ2-2	TRBD1	many	TGTGCCAGCAGACCGGGACAGGGAGGCACCGGGGAGCTGTTTTTT	CASRPGQGGTGELFF
TRBV7-9	TRBJ1-4	-	many	TGTGCCAGCAGCTTGCTAGTTCCCGGGCTGGGGGAAAAACTGTTTTTT	CASSLLVPGLGEKLFF
TRBV11-1	TRBJ1-1	-	many	TGTGCCACCGAAAAGCAACGGGTTGGGAACACTGAAGCTTTCTTT	CATEKQRVGNTEAFF
TRBV20-1	TRBJ2-5	-	many	TGCAGTGCTGGGACGTCCCCACAAGAGACCCAGTACTTC	CSAGTSPQETQYF
TRBV6-9	TRBJ2-3	-	-	TGTGCCAGCAGCTTAGATCTAAGCGATACGCAGTATTTT	CASSLDLSDTQYF
TRBV28	TRBJ1-1	TRBD1	many	TGTGCCAGCAGTTCCGCCGGTTCAGAAGGACAGGGGGCCCGGGCTTTCTTT	CASSSAGSEGQGARAFF
TRBV24-1	TRBJ2-2	-	many	TGTGCCACCAGTGAGAGACCAGGGAGATCCGGGGAGCTGTTTTTT	CATSERPGRSGELFF
TRBV29-1	TRBJ2-2	TRBD2	many	TGCAGCGTTATACTAGCGGGGAATGTAAACACCGGGGAGCTGTTTTTT	CSVILAGNVNTGELFF
TRBV5-6	TRBJ1-1	-	many	TGTGCCAGCCGAACAGGGATGAACACTGAAGCTTTCTTT	CASRTGMNTEAFF
TRBV6-1	TRBJ2-7	TRBD2	-	TGTGCCAGCAGGGAAAGCGGGGGAAACTCCTACGAGCAGTACTTC	CASRESGGNSYEQYF
TRBV28	TRBJ1-1	TRBD1	many	TGTGCCAGCAGTTCATGGACAGGGGAGAACACTGAAGCTTTCTTT	CASSSWTGENTEAFF
TRBV29-1	TRBJ1-1	TRBD1	many	TGCAGCGTTGGACTAACACCGGGACAGGCCCTTGGAGCTTTCTTT	CSVGLTPGQALGAFF
TRBV5-1	TRBJ1-1	-	many	TGCGCCAGCAGCTTGGCCTCGGGGGGCCCTGAAGCTTTCTTT	CASSLASGGPEAFF
TRBV11-2	TRBJ2-7	-	many	TGTGCCAGCAGCTTCGACAGTGGTTCTTTCTACGAGCAGTACTTC	CASSFDSGSFYEQYF
TRBV9	TRBJ1-1	-	many	TGTGCCAGCAGCGTAGTTCAGGGTATCAACACTGAAGCTTTCTTT	CASSVVQGINTEAFF
TRBV19	TRBJ1-1	TRBD1	many	TGTGCCAGTAGGCACAGGGGGGCTGAAGCTTTCTTT	CASRHRGAEAFF
TRBV7-9	TRBJ2-1	-	many	TGTGCCAGCAGCTTAGTGGGGGGGCCTTACGACAATGAGCAGTTCTTC	CASSLVGGPYDNEQFF
TRBV6-5	TRBJ2-4	TRBD1	few	TGTGCCAGCAGTTTCGACAGGGGAAGCAACATTCAGTACTTC	CASSFDRGSNIQYF
TRBV28	TRBJ2-5	-	many	TGTGCCAGCAGTTTATTTCGTGGAGGGCTGGGACAGAGAAATCAGTACTTC	CASSLFRGGLGQRNQYF
TRBV5-6	TRBJ1-2	-	few	TGTGCCAGCAGCCCGGGACCGAGGCATTCATTCTTGGTGTATGGCTACACCTTC	CASSPGPRHSFLVYGYTF
TRBV28	TRBJ1-6	-	many	TGTGCCACGTTGAGGTCCTATAATTCACCCCTCCACTTT	CATLRSYNSPLHF
TRBV7-2	TRBJ2-7	TRBD1	many	TGTGCCAGCAGCTTAGCAAGGACAGGGGTCTTACCCTCCTACGAGCAGTACTTC	CASSLARTGVLPSYEQYF
TRBV6-2/TRBV6-3	TRBJ1-1	-	many	TGTGCCAGCAGGACCTCAGGGTCCACTGAAGCTTTCTTT	CASRTSGSTEAFF
TRBV18	TRBJ2-1	-	many	TGTGCCAGCTCACCCCCCTCCGCATCTGAGCAGTTCTTC	CASSPPSASEQFF
TRBV27	TRBJ2-3	-	many	TGTGCCAGCAGTCTACGTCCTGTTCGGGGGATCTACACAGATACGCAGTATTTT	CASSLRPVRGIYTDTQYF
TRBV5-8	TRBJ2-7	TRBD1	many	TGTGCCAGCAGCCCGGGACAGGCCGGCTCCTACGAGCAGTACTTC	CASSPGQAGSYEQYF
TRBV6-5	TRBJ1-2	TRBD1	-	TGTGCCAGCAGTTCAATCGACAGGGCCTATGGCTACACCTTC	CASSSIDRAYGYTF
TRBV18	TRBJ2-7	-	many	TGTGCCAGCTCACCGGACGGCCGCGACAGGCAGTACTTC	CASSPDGRDRQYF
TRBV12-3/TRBV12-4	TRBJ1-2	-	many	TGTGCCAGCAGTTTGCTGGGAGGCTACACCTTC	CASSLLGGYTF
TRBV2	TRBJ1-5	TRBD1	many	TGTGCCAGCACTATGACAGGGGGCCTTATGGAGCCCCAGCATTTT	CASTMTGGLMEPQHF